This TCR beta chain was identified during a study of blood T cell repertoires in COVID-19. Study in general: T cells, B-cell-depleted T cells, or PBMCs supplied cDNA or gDNA.

The method was immunoSEQ multiplex PCR; TCRdb's version includes in-frame clones alone and lacks a portion of them. The table lists 120,000 or so clones, roughly 85% of them singletons. This receptor was obtained from a man aged 40-49 years with acute or convalescent COVID-19. The sample comprised peripheral blood.

The CDR3 loop reads CASSRGGSYGYTF. The CDR3 DNA reads as TGTGCCAGCAGCCGAGGGGGAAGCTATGGCTACACCTTC. The genes are TRBV6-5 and TRBJ1-2; D may be TRBD1 (6 bases). V was shortened by 6 bases and J by 4 bases, with 12 bases between the two germline ends. Germline CDR1 MNHEY, CDR2 SVGAGI. This CDR3 comprises 13 residues.